The T cell receptor beta chain under discussion was sequenced for a study of cytomegalovirus exposure and HLA in healthy donors. Study-level background: Caucasian-associated ancestry cluster membership applied to about four fifths of around 400 genotyped donors. Study results and limitations: HLA alleles showed associations with around 15,000 TCR beta sequences in a later analysis, at a 0.05 false discovery rate. In presence/absence analyses, roughly uniform sequencing depth across donors was assumed. Association of a missense DCLRE1C variant with TCR beta V- and J-gene trimming was reported in a later analysis.

As concerns this clone: No antigen is known for it.

CDR3 length: 17 amino acids. Germline CDR1 is SGHDT and CDR2 is YYEEEE. The V end lost 2 bases, the J end lost 0 bases, and 12 bases lay between the germline ends. This PCR relied on a set of 60 Vbeta primers and 13 Jbeta primers. Measured with immunoSEQ multiplex PCR; TCRdb has only the in-frame clones, and not every one. The data hold about 140,000 clones, with over 60% observed a single time. J is TRBJ2-6 and V is TRBV5-6, with D maybe TRBD1 (6 bases). The receptor was isolated from a woman between 55 and 75 years old in good health and CMV-seronegative. Sample: PBMCs. DNA for the CDR3: TGTGCCAGCAGCTTCACAGGGTGGCCCTCTGGGGCCAACGTCCTGACTTTC. Protein sequence: CASSFTGWPSGANVLTF.